This TCR beta chain came from a study of blood T cells in healthy people across ages. Whole-study context: Template switching captured about one barcoded beta molecule per two T cells.

The CDR3 spans 14 residues. Trimming pared 0 bases from V and 14 bases from J, leaving 21 bases between. Germline CDR1 DFQATT, CDR2 SNEGSKA (reference sequence). The use of a sample-barcoded 5' primer and a J-beta primer mix characterized a second PCR of 7 to 11 cycles. Sequencing of every sample gave 3 million or more CDR3-containing paired-end reads. TCRdb processed the 5' RACE reads anew with MiXCR; each CDR3 protein has one entry. The repertoire holds roughly 720,000 distinct CDR3 sequences, with about 55% as singletons. The genes are TRBV20-1 and TRBJ2-3, with D perhaps matching TRBD1 or TRBD2 (6 bases each). The TCR was taken from a man aged 80 or over in good health. The sequencing input was blood. The CDR3: CSARDNRGHRYAYF. In nucleotides, the CDR3 is TGCAGTGCTAGAGATAATCGGGGGCACAGATACGCGTATTTT.